These T cell receptor beta chains were read from a single sample in a study of T-cell reconstitution after alpha-beta-depleted transplantation in children. TCRdb fed the PCR reads into MiXCR, producing one record per CDR3 protein. The sample carries about 200,000 distinct CDR3 sequences, roughly 7.1% recorded once. The sample in question was PBMCs, obtained before TCRalphabeta/CD19-depleted stem cell transplant. These receptors originate from a boy aged 2 to 10 with acute lymphoblastic leukemia, due to receive a stem cell transplant. Both conserved end residues are part of each CDR3. The D gene is left open where the match is weak. Clone size, where shown, is once, few, many, or a class for clones that have expanded.

cdr3_length,clone_size,d_call,j_call,v_call,cdr3_aa,cdr3_nt
17,.,.,TRBJ2-7,TRBV4-2,CASSQDTGSAQAYEQYF,TGTGCCAGCAGCCAAGATACAGGGTCCGCGCAGGCCTACGAGCAGTACTTC
15,.,TRBD2,TRBJ2-3,TRBV12-3/TRBV12-4,CAIHTSGGPTGTQYF,TGTGCCATCCACACTAGCGGGGGACCGACGGGTACGCAGTATTTT
12,many,.,TRBJ2-1,TRBV7-3,CASSSQGTEQFF,TGTGCCAGCAGCTCACAGGGTACTGAGCAGTTCTTC
15,many,.,TRBJ1-2,TRBV10-2,CASSDQDSFNYGYTF,TGCGCCAGCAGTGATCAGGACAGTTTTAACTATGGCTACACCTTC
13,many,.,TRBJ2-1,TRBV11-2,CASSLDIGNEQFF,TGTGCCAGCAGCTTAGATATTGGGAATGAGCAGTTCTTC
14,few,TRBD1,TRBJ1-1,TRBV25-1,CASSDQGESTEAFF,TGTGCCAGCAGTGATCAGGGGGAAAGCACTGAAGCTTTCTTT
12,many,TRBD1,TRBJ2-5,TRBV29-1,CSVGTGVETQYF,TGCAGCGTTGGGACAGGGGTTGAGACCCAGTACTTC
11,.,.,TRBJ2-1,TRBV28,CASSFLTGKFF,TGTGCCAGCAGTTTCCTCACGGGGAAGTTCTTC
14,.,TRBD2,TRBJ2-2,TRBV6-1,CATRAGGNTGELFF,TGTGCCACCCGAGCGGGGGGGAACACCGGGGAGCTGTTTTTT
15,many,TRBD2,TRBJ2-1,TRBV29-1,CSVGTSVRSYNEQFF,TGCAGCGTAGGGACTAGCGTGAGATCCTACAATGAGCAGTTCTTC
17,.,.,TRBJ1-5,TRBV18,CASSPRSRTDSNQPQHF,TGTGCCAGCTCACCACGGTCCAGGACGGATAGCAATCAGCCCCAGCATTTT
13,few,.,TRBJ2-2,TRBV4-3,CASSQQRTGELFF,TGCGCCAGCAGCCAACAGCGTACCGGGGAGCTGTTTTTT
17,few,TRBD2,TRBJ2-5,TRBV3-1,CASSPGLAGGLSETQYF,TGTGCCAGCAGCCCGGGACTAGCGGGGGGGCTGTCAGAGACCCAGTACTTC
14,many,TRBD1,TRBJ1-1,TRBV12-3/TRBV12-4,CASSTRQGAAEAFF,TGTGCCAGCAGTACAAGACAGGGGGCGGCTGAAGCTTTCTTT
15,.,.,TRBJ2-7,TRBV2,CASSYQNRAPYEQYF,TGTGCCAGCAGCTACCAAAACAGGGCACCCTACGAGCAGTACTTC
13,.,TRBD1,TRBJ1-1,TRBV6-2/TRBV6-3,CASSDRGNTEAFF,TGTGCCAGCAGTGACAGGGGAAACACTGAAGCTTTCTTT
13,many,TRBD2,TRBJ2-5,TRBV20-1,CSIQRGSGETQYF,TGCAGCATACAGCGGGGGTCGGGAGAGACCCAGTACTTC
14,many,.,TRBJ2-2,TRBV11-3,CASRLASATGELFF,TGTGCCAGCAGGCTAGCTAGCGCCACCGGGGAGCTGTTTTTT
13,many,.,TRBJ1-2,TRBV7-9,CASSPVGFDGYTF,TGTGCCAGCAGCCCCGTTGGGTTCGACGGCTACACCTTC
13,many,.,TRBJ2-5,TRBV5-1,CASSLHGWETQYF,TGCGCCAGCAGCTTACACGGTTGGGAGACCCAGTACTTC
17,.,TRBD2,TRBJ2-3,TRBV5-5,CASSLEGSGSGTDTQYF,TGTGCCAGCAGCTTGGAGGGTAGCGGGAGCGGGACAGATACGCAGTATTTT
14,many,TRBD1,TRBJ2-7,TRBV19,CASSPGTGFYEQYF,TGTGCCAGTAGTCCCGGGACAGGGTTCTACGAGCAGTACTTC
13,few,.,TRBJ2-7,TRBV27,CASRGLEGYEQYF,TGTGCCAGCAGGGGACTGGAGGGCTACGAGCAGTACTTC
11,many,.,TRBJ2-1,TRBV12-3/TRBV12-4,CASSRGREQFF,TGTGCCAGCAGCCGTGGCCGTGAGCAGTTCTTC
14,few,.,TRBJ1-4,TRBV28,CASSPQVKGEKLFF,TGTGCCAGCAGCCCACAGGTGAAAGGGGAAAAACTGTTTTTT
15,many,TRBD2,TRBJ2-3,TRBV7-2,CASSLEGLGSDTQYF,TGTGCCAGCAGCTTAGAAGGACTAGGATCGGATACGCAGTATTTT
15,many,TRBD2,TRBJ2-2,TRBV20-1,CSARDGLAVAGELFF,TGCAGTGCTAGAGATGGGCTAGCGGTAGCCGGGGAGCTGTTTTTT
14,few,.,TRBJ1-1,TRBV28,CASSLVEGGTEAFF,TGTGCCAGCAGTTTAGTGGAGGGGGGGACTGAAGCTTTCTTT
15,few,TRBD2,TRBJ2-5,TRBV7-8,CASSSGTSSRETQYF,TGTGCCAGCAGCTCCGGGACTAGCAGCAGAGAGACCCAGTACTTC
14,.,.,TRBJ1-5,TRBV10-2,CASSMQGGNQPQHF,TGCGCCAGCAGCATGCAGGGAGGCAATCAGCCCCAGCATTTT
13,.,.,TRBJ2-5,TRBV20-1,CSARARGQETQYF,TGCAGTGCTAGAGCCAGGGGCCAAGAGACCCAGTACTTC
15,many,TRBD1,TRBJ2-3,TRBV10-3,CAIQDREPSTDTQYF,TGTGCCATCCAGGACAGGGAACCCAGCACAGATACGCAGTATTTT
16,.,.,TRBJ1-6,TRBV15,CATSAGAPFLNSPLHF,TGTGCCACCAGCGCCGGGGCCCCTTTCCTTAATTCACCCCTCCACTTT
13,many,.,TRBJ2-5,TRBV20-1,CSARGRGQETQYF,TGCAGTGCTAGAGGAAGGGGCCAAGAGACCCAGTACTTC
10,few,.,TRBJ1-2,TRBV20-1,CSARGGGRTF,TGCAGTGCTAGAGGGGGGGGTAGGACCTTC
16,many,.,TRBJ1-2,TRBV10-3,CAISESISPTVYGYTF,TGTGCCATCAGTGAGTCGATAAGTCCGACAGTCTATGGCTACACCTTC
14,few,.,TRBJ2-4,TRBV5-1,CASSSTSMGNIQYF,TGCGCCAGCAGCTCAACCTCCATGGGGAACATTCAGTACTTC
18,.,.,TRBJ2-1,TRBV4-2,CASSQDFEGEYSYNEQFF,TGTGCCAGCAGCCAAGATTTTGAGGGGGAGTACTCCTACAATGAGCAGTTCTTC
15,many,TRBD1,TRBJ2-5,TRBV20-1,CSARWDRESGETQYF,TGCAGTGCTAGGTGGGACAGGGAATCAGGAGAGACCCAGTACTTC
18,.,.,TRBJ2-2,TRBV5-1,CASSFPIYPTRHTGELFF,TGCGCCAGCAGCTTCCCAATCTACCCGACTAGGCACACCGGGGAGCTGTTTTTT
13,many,TRBD1,TRBJ2-7,TRBV4-1,CASSTRQGYEQYF,TGCGCCAGCAGCACGAGACAGGGCTACGAGCAGTACTTC
12,few,.,TRBJ2-3,TRBV20-1,CSARVGGNTQYF,TGCAGTGCTAGAGTTGGCGGGAATACGCAGTATTTT
19,.,TRBD2,TRBJ2-2,TRBV7-2,CASSLAGALAGENTGELFF,TGTGCCAGCAGCTTAGCAGGTGCTTTAGCGGGAGAAAACACCGGGGAGCTGTTTTTT
11,many,.,TRBJ2-2,TRBV28,CASSPGSELFF,TGTGCCAGCAGTCCCGGGTCGGAGCTGTTTTTT
13,many,.,TRBJ2-2,TRBV7-8,CASSYQASGELFF,TGTGCCAGCAGTTACCAGGCGTCCGGGGAGCTGTTTTTT
15,many,.,TRBJ2-5,TRBV14,CASSPLGVPQETQYF,TGTGCCAGCAGCCCTCTAGGGGTGCCCCAAGAGACCCAGTACTTC
16,many,.,TRBJ2-3,TRBV5-1,CASSLIGGLSTDTQYF,TGCGCCAGCAGCTTAATCGGGGGGCTGAGCACAGATACGCAGTATTTT
17,many,.,TRBJ2-7,TRBV3-1,CASSQEGNLAGLREQYF,TGTGCCAGCAGCCAAGAGGGCAATCTCGCGGGCCTTAGGGAGCAGTACTTC
19,.,TRBD1,TRBJ2-3,TRBV4-3,CASSPEVTGGGISTDTQYF,TGCGCCAGCAGCCCGGAGGTGACAGGGGGGGGAATTAGCACAGATACGCAGTATTTT
12,many,.,TRBJ2-1,TRBV29-1,CSVSPWENEQFF,TGCAGCGTGTCTCCTTGGGAAAATGAGCAGTTCTTC
13,few,.,TRBJ1-4,TRBV7-9,CASSPGRFEKLFF,TGTGCCAGCAGTCCGGGGCGGTTTGAAAAACTGTTTTTT
14,.,.,TRBJ2-5,TRBV7-9,CASSRANQQETQYF,TGTGCCAGCAGCAGAGCGAATCAACAAGAGACCCAGTACTTC
15,few,.,TRBJ2-7,TRBV24-1,CATSDPSQGTYEQYF,TGTGCCACCAGTGATCCGAGCCAGGGCACCTACGAGCAGTACTTC
15,.,.,TRBJ1-4,TRBV7-9,CASSSRTGRAEKLFF,TGTGCCAGCAGCTCGAGGACCGGGAGGGCTGAAAAACTGTTTTTT
12,few,.,TRBJ2-5,TRBV13,CASSYRAETQYF,TGTGCCAGCAGCTACAGGGCAGAGACCCAGTACTTC